This TCR beta chain was profiled in a study of blood T cells in healthy people across ages. Study-level results: With age, beta diversity per million T cells declined roughly linearly, significantly by over 35.

Healthy individuals of Caucasian origin from Russia, aged roughly 6 to 100, served as donors. In its sample, this clonotype was seen a few times. The target antigen is unknown. Next came a second PCR, run for about 7 to 12 cycles, which used a sample-barcoded 5' primer along with a J-beta primer mix. The template-switch adaptor was a 5' adaptor with 12 random nucleotides. It tagged each cDNA molecule. From the 5' RACE reads, TCRdb called clonotypes with MiXCR, one entry per CDR3 protein. Here the sample spans hundreds of thousands of distinct CDR3 sequences, around 46% being singletons. The sample was blood. The receptor comes from a woman aged 60-70 years in good health.

The CDR3 nucleotides read TGTGCCAGCAGCTTAGGCGGGAGTGGAGACAATGAGCAGTTCTTC. This gives the protein CASSLGGSGDNEQFF. This chain uses TRBV5-5 with TRBJ2-1; 7 bases are shared with TRBD2. Per germline, CDR1 SGHKS and CDR2 YYEKEE (reference sequence). V dropped 2 bases and J dropped 5; count of bases not matched to a gene: 7. This CDR3 contains 15 residues.